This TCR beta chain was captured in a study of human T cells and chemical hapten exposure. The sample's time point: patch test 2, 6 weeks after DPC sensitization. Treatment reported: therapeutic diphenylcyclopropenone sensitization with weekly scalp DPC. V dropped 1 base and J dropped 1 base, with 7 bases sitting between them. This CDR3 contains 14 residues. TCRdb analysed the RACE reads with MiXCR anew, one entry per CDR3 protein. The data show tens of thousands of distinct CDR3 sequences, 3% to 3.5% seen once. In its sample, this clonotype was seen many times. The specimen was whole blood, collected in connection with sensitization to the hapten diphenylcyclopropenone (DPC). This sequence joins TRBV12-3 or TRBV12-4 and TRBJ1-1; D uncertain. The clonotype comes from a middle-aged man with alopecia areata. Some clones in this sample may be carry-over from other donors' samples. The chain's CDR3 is CASSLVPENTEAFF. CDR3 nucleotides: TGTGCCAGCAGTTTAGTCCCGGAGAACACTGAAGCTTTCTTT.